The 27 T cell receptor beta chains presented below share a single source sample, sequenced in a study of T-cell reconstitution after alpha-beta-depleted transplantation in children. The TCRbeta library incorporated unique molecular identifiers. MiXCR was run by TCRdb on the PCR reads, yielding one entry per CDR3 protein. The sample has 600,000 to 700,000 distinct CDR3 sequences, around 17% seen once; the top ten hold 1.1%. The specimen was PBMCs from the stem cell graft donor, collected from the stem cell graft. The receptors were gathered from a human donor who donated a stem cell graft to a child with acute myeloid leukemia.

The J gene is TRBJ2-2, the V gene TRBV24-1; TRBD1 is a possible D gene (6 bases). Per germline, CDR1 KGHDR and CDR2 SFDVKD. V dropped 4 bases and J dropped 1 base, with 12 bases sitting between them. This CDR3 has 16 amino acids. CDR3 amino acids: CATSEHRVRNTGELFF. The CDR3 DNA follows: TGTGCCACCAGTGAGCACAGGGTAAGGAACACCGGGGAGCTGTTTTTT.

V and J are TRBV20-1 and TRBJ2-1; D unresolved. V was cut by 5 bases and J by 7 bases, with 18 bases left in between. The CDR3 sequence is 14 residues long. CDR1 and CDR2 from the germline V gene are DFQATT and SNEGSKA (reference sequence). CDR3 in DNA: TGCAGTGCTCACCGGACGAGTGGGTCGAATGAGCAGTTCTTC. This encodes CSAHRTSGSNEQFF.

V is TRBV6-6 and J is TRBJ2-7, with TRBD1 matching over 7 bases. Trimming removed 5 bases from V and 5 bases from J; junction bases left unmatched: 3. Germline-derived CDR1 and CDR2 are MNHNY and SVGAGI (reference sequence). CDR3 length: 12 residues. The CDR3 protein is CASSKTGNEQYF. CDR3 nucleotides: TGTGCCAGCAGTAAGACAGGGAACGAGCAGTACTTC.

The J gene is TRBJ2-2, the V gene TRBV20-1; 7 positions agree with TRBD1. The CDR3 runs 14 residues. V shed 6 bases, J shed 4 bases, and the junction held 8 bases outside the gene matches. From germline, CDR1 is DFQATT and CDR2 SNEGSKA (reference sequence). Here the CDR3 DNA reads TGCAGTGCGAAAGGACAGGACGGCACCGGGGAGCTGTTTTTT. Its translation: CSAKGQDGTGELFF.

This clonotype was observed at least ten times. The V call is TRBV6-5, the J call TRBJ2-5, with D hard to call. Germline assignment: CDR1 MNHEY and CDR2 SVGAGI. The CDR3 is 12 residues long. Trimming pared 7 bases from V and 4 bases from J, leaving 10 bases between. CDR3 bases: TGTGCCAGCACCGATCGCCCAGAGACCCAGTACTTC. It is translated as CASTDRPETQYF.

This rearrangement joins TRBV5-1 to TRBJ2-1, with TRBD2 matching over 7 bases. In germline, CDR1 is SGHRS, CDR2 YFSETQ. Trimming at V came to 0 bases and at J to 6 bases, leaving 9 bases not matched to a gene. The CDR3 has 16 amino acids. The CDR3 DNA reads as TGCGCCAGCAGCTTGGTCGGCGGGGGTGTCGGCAATGAGCAGTTCTTC. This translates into CASSLVGGGVGNEQFF.

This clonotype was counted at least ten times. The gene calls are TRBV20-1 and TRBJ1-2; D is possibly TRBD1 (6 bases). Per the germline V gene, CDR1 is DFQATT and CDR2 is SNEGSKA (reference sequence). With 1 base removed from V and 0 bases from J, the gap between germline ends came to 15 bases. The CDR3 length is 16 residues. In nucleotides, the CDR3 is TGCAGTGCTAGAGTAGCTGACAGGTTAACTAACTATGGCTACACCTTC. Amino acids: CSARVADRLTNYGYTF.

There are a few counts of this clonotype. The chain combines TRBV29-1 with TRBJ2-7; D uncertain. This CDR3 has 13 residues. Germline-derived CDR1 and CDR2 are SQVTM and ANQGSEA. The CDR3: CSVQDGTSYEQYV. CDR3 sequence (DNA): TGCAGCGTTCAAGACGGTACCTCCTACGAGCAGTACGTC.

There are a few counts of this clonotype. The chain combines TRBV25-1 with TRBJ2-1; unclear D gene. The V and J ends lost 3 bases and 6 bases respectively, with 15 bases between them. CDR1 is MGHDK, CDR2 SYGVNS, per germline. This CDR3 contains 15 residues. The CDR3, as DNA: TGTGCCAGCAGTGATTATGAAGAGATTCTCAATGAGCAGTTCTTC. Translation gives CASSDYEEILNEQFF.

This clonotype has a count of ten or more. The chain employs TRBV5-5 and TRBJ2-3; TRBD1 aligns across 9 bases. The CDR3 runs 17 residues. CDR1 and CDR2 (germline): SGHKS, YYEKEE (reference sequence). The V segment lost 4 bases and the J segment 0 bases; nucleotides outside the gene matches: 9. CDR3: CASSMEPGQGSTDTQYF. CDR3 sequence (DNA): TGTGCCAGCAGCATGGAGCCGGGACAGGGAAGCACAGATACGCAGTATTTT.

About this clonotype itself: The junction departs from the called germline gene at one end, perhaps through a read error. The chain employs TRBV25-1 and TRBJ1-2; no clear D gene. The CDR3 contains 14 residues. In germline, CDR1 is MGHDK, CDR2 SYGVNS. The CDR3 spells CASSEAGPNYGFTF. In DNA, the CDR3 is TGTGCCAGCAGTGAAGCTGGGCCGAACTATGGCTTCACCTTC.

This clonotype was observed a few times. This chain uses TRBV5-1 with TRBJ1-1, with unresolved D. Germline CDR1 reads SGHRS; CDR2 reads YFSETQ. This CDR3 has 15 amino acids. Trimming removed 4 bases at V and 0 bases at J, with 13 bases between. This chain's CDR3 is CASSGLGGLNTEAFF. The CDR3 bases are TGCGCCAGCAGCGGGTTGGGAGGTTTGAACACTGAAGCTTTCTTT.

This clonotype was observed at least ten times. CDR3 sequence reads: CASTPGGNYGYTF. DNA for the CDR3: TGTGCCAGCACCCCAGGGGGGAACTATGGCTACACCTTC. The V call is TRBV6-1, the J call TRBJ1-2; 7 nucleotides match TRBD1. The CDR3 runs 13 residues. The germline CDR1 and CDR2 sequences are MNHNS and SASEGT. Trimming took 7 bases from V and 2 from J; bases not matched to a gene: 4.

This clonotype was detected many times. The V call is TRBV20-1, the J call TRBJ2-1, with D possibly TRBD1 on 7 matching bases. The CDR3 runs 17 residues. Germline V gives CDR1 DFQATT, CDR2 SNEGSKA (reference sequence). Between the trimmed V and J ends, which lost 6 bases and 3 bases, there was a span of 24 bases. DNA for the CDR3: TGCAGTGCGACCCGTCCCCTACGGCGGGACAGCTACAATGAGCAGTTCTTC. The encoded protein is CSATRPLRRDSYNEQFF.

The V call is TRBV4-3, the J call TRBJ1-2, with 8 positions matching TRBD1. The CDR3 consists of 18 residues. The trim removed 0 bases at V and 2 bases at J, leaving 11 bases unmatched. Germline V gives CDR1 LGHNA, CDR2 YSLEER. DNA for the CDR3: TGCGCCAGCAGCCAAGAAACGTCGCGGACAGGGTCCAACTATGGCTACACCTTC. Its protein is CASSQETSRTGSNYGYTF.

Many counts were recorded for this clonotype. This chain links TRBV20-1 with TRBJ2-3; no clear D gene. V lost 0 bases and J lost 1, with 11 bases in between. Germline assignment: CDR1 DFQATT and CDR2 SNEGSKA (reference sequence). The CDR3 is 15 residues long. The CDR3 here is CSARDGNTGTDTQYF. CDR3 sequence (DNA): TGCAGTGCTAGAGATGGAAACACCGGCACAGATACGCAGTATTTT.

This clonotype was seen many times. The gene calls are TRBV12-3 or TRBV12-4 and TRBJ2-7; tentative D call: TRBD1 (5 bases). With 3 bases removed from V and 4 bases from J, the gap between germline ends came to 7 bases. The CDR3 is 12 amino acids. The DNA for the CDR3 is TGTGCCAGCAGTTTGGCAGGGTACGAGCAGTACGTC. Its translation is CASSLAGYEQYV.

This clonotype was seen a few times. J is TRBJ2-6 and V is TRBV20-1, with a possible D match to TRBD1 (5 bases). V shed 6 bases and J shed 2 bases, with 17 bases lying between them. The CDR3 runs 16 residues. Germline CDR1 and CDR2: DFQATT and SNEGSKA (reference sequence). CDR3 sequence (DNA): TGCAGTGCACCGACAGCGTTAGTCCCTGGGGCCAACGTCCTGACTTTC. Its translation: CSAPTALVPGANVLTF.

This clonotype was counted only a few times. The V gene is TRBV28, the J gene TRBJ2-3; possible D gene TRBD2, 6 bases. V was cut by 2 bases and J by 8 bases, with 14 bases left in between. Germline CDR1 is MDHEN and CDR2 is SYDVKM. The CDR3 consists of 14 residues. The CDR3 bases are TGTGCCAGCAGTTTAATCCCACCGACTAGTACGCAGTATTTT. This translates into CASSLIPPTSTQYF.

CDR3: CSACATGKGTDTQYF. CDR3 DNA: TGCAGTGCTTGCGCGACAGGGAAGGGCACAGATACGCAGTATTTT. The J gene is TRBJ2-3, the V gene TRBV20-1, with 7 bases aligning to TRBD1. CDR3 length: 15 residues. V lost 5 bases, J lost 1 base, and 9 bases stayed unmatched. Germline V gives CDR1 DFQATT, CDR2 SNEGSKA (reference sequence).

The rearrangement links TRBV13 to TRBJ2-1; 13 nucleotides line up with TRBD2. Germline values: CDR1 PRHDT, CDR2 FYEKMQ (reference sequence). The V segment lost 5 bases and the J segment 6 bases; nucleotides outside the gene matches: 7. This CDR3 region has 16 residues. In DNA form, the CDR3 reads TGTGCCAGCAGCCCAACGGGACTAGCGGGGAGCAATGAGCAGTTCTTC. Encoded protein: CASSPTGLAGSNEQFF. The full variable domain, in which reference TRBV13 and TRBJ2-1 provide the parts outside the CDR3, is AAGVIQSPRHLIKEKRETATLKCYPIPRHDTVYWYQQGPGQDPQFLISFYEKMQSDKGSIPDRFSAQQFSDYHSELNMSSLELGDSALYFCASSPTGLAGSNEQFFGPGTRLTVL.

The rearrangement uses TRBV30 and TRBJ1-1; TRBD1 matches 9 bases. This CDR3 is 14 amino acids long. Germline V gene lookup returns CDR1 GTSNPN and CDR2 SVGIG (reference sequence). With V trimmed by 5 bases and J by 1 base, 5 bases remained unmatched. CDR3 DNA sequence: TGTGCCTGGGATTACAGGGGGCCGAACACTGAAGCTTTCTTT. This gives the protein CAWDYRGPNTEAFF.

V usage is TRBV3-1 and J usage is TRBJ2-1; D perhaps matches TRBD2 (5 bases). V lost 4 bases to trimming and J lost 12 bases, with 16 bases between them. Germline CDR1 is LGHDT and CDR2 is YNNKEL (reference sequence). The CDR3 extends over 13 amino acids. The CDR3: CASSPDRRGRQFF. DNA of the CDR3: TGTGCCAGCAGCCCGGACCGACGGGGAAGGCAGTTCTTC.

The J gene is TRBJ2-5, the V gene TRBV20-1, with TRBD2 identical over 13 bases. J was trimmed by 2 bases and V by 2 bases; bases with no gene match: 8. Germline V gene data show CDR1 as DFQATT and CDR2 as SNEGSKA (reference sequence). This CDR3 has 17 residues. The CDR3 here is CSARRTSGGHIQETQYF. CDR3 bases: TGCAGTGCTAGACGGACTAGCGGGGGACACATTCAAGAGACCCAGTACTTC.

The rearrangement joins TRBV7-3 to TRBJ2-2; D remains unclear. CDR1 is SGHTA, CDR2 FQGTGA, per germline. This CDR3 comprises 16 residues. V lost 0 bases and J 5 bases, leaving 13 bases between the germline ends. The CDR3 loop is CASSLTGWERTGELFF. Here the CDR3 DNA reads TGTGCCAGCAGCTTAACAGGGTGGGAAAGGACCGGGGAGCTGTTTTTT.

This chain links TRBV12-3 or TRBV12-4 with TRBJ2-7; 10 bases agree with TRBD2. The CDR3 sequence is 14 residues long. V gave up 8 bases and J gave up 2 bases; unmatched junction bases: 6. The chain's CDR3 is CASLGGTSAYEQYF. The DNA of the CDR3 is TGTGCCAGCTTAGGGGGGACTAGCGCCTACGAGCAGTACTTC.

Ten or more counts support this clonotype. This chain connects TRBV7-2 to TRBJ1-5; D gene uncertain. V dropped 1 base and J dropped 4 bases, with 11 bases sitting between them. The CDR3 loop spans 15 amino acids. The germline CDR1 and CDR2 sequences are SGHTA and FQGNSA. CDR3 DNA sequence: TGTGCCAGCAGCTTAGAGGAGGGTCCGAATCAGCCCCAGCATTTT. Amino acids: CASSLEEGPNQPQHF.